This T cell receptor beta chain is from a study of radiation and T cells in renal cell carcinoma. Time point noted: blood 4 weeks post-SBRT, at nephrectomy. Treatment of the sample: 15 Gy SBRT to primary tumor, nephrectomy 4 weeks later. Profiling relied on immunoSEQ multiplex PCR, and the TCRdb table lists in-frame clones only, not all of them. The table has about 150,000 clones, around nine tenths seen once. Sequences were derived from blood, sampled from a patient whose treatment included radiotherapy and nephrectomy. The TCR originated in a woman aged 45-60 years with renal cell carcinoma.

The CDR3 spells CASSVVMNTEAFF. In nucleotides, the CDR3 is TGTGCCAGCAGTGTGGTGATGAACACTGAAGCTTTCTTT. The chain recombines TRBV27 with TRBJ1-1; D is uncertain. CDR1 is MNHEY and CDR2 is SMNVEV in the germline V gene (reference sequence). Trimming removed 5 bases at V and 0 bases at J, with 7 bases between. CDR3 length: 13 amino acids.